What follows describes a single T cell receptor (beta chain). This specimen belongs to a study of blood T cell repertoires in COVID-19. Study-level background: Donors in the United States, Italy and Spain gave samples during acute or convalescent COVID-19. Nucleic acid was either cDNA or gDNA, and it came from T cells, B-cell-depleted T cells, or PBMCs.

The CDR3 is 17 amino acids. With 4 bases removed from V and 0 bases from J, the gap between germline ends came to 18 bases. CDR1 is MDHEN and CDR2 is SYDVKM in the germline V gene. In the original analysis: Amplification from reference gene primers served as the basis for estimated nucleated cell counts. Assay: immunoSEQ multiplex PCR; the TCRdb copy retains only in-frame clones and omits some. The V and J calls and clone size were taken over from that table, and D and trimming were inferred from the DNA. The sample lists roughly 280,000 clones; about 88% were seen once. This TCR came from a woman aged 50 to 65 who had recovered from COVID-19. The sample comprised PBMCs or T cells enriched from blood (not recorded which). This chain links TRBV28 with TRBJ2-5; D may be TRBD1 (6 bases). CDR3 sequence (DNA): TGTGCCAGCAGTTCCTTTCGACAGGAGAAGTACCAAGAGACCCAGTACTTC. Protein: CASSSFRQEKYQETQYF.